Below are 27 T cell receptor beta chains sequenced from a single sample in a study of cytomegalovirus exposure and HLA in healthy donors. Amplification used 60 Vbeta primers and 13 Jbeta primers. The repertoire was sequenced with immunoSEQ multiplex PCR; TCRdb's copy has only in-frame clones and lacks some. The data contain roughly 110,000 clones, over 60% of them singletons. The sequencing sample was made of PBMCs. These receptors were taken from a woman aged 25-40 years in good health and CMV-seronegative.

The rearrangement links TRBV10-1 to TRBJ2-7, with TRBD1 matching 9 bases. Germline CDR1 WNHNN, CDR2 SYGVQD (reference sequence). This CDR3 contains 13 residues. The CDR3 here is CTPGQGCSYEQYF. The CDR3 nucleotides read TGCACACCCGGACAGGGGTGCTCCTACGAGCAGTACTTC.

Of note for this clone: Relative to the germline gene, one junction end is altered; a read error may explain this. The chain has TRBV5-1 and TRBJ1-5; no clear D gene. The CDR3 is made up of 14 amino acids. The germline CDR1 and CDR2 sequences are SGHRS and YFSETQ. CDR3 in DNA: TGCGCCAGCAGCTTGGACGGTAGCGATCAGCCCCAGCATTTT. It specifies CASSLDGSDQPQHF.

The chain combines TRBV28 with TRBJ1-2; 7 positions agree with TRBD1. Germline V gives CDR1 MDHEN, CDR2 SYDVKM. The junction had 7 bases not matched to a gene; V was cut back by 4 bases and J by 2 bases. CDR3 length equals 15 residues. The CDR3 protein is CASSSQKQGNYGYTF. CDR3 sequence (DNA): TGTGCCAGCAGTTCGCAAAAACAGGGGAACTATGGCTACACCTTC.

The chain combines TRBV29-1 with TRBJ1-2; the D gene is possibly TRBD1 (5 bases). The CDR3 totals 14 residues. Germline V gene lookup returns CDR1 SQVTM and CDR2 ANQGSEA. The germline V and J ends were trimmed by 7 bases and 1 base, with 16 bases remaining between them. The CDR3 DNA is TGCAGCGCATCGGGACGGGGGAATAACTATGGCTACACCTTC. Translation: CSASGRGNNYGYTF.

This clone was observed a single time. CDR3 sequence (DNA): TGTGCCAGCAGCTTAGGGGGAGGGAGGGCAGATACGCAGTATTTT. Its translation is CASSLGGGRADTQYF. The chain recombines TRBV7-2 with TRBJ2-3; 7 bases line up with TRBD2. The CDR3 totals 15 residues. Germline V gene lookup returns CDR1 SGHTA and CDR2 FQGNSA. The V segment lost 1 base and the J segment 4 bases; nucleotides outside the gene matches: 5.

This rearrangement joins TRBV6-5 to TRBJ1-2; TRBD1 matches 10 bases. Germline CDR1 is MNHEY and CDR2 is SVGAGI. V shed 4 bases and J 8 bases; nucleotides not matched to a gene: 10. The CDR3 has 15 amino acids. The CDR3 DNA reads TGTGCCAGCAGTTTGACAGGGGGCGACCTCTGGGGCTACACCTTC. Encoded protein: CASSLTGGDLWGYTF.

V usage is TRBV10-2 and J usage is TRBJ1-1; D unresolved. Germline values: CDR1 WSHSY, CDR2 SAAADI. The CDR3 runs 15 residues. V lost 0 bases, J lost 2 bases, and 10 bases lay in between. CDR3 bases: TGCGCCAGCAGTGAGTCTAGAGGGATTAACACTGAAGCTTTCTTT. As protein: CASSESRGINTEAFF.

The chain has TRBV30 and TRBJ2-5; 8 bases map to TRBD1. The germline V gene encodes CDR1 GTSNPN and CDR2 SVGIG (reference sequence). V lost 0 bases to trimming and J lost 2 bases; unmatched junction nucleotides: 5. CDR3 length: 15 amino acids. DNA for the CDR3: TGTGCCTGGAGTGTAGGGGACAGGTATCAAGAGACCCAGTACTTC. Its translation is CAWSVGDRYQETQYF.

V is TRBV6-5 and J is TRBJ2-7; tentative D call: TRBD2 (6 bases). This CDR3 is 14 amino acids long. The germline CDR1 and CDR2 sequences are MNHEY and SVGAGI. Trimming removed 5 bases at V and 5 bases at J, with 16 bases between. The CDR3: CASSRIGSPHEQYF. CDR3 sequence (DNA): TGTGCCAGCAGTCGGATCGGGAGTCCCCACGAGCAGTACTTC.

The V call is TRBV28, the J call TRBJ2-1; 7 bases map to TRBD1. From germline, CDR1 is MDHEN and CDR2 SYDVKM. V dropped 4 bases and J dropped 8; count of bases not matched to a gene: 8. CDR3 length: 14 amino acids. CDR3 nucleotides: TGTGCCAGCAGTTCATACGCTACAGGGGATGAGCAGTTCTTC. Its translation: CASSSYATGDEQFF.

Only a few counts were recorded for this clone. The chain uses TRBV28 and TRBJ1-5, with D possibly matching TRBD1 (5 bases). V was clipped by 10 bases and J by 2 bases, with 15 bases between them. This CDR3 has 14 residues. In germline, CDR1 is MDHEN, CDR2 SYDVKM. The CDR3 DNA reads as TGTGCCATCCAGGGCAACGTTGGCAATCAGCCCCAGCATTTT. It is translated as CAIQGNVGNQPQHF.

The V call is TRBV5-6, the J call TRBJ1-3, with D unclear. With 3 bases removed from V and 0 bases from J, the gap between germline ends came to 13 bases. CDR1 is SGHDT, CDR2 YYEEEE, per germline. The CDR3 loop spans 16 amino acids. CDR3 protein: CASSSVLDNSGNTIYF. The CDR3 DNA is TGTGCCAGCAGCTCCGTTCTCGACAACTCTGGAAACACCATATATTTT.

J is TRBJ1-1 and V is TRBV19; 9 positions agree with TRBD1. The length of the CDR3 is 17 residues. The trim removed 4 bases at V and 0 bases at J, leaving 9 bases unmatched. Germline assignment: CDR1 LNHDA and CDR2 SQIVND (reference sequence). CDR3 region: CASSNRDRVPMNTEAFF. The CDR3 DNA sequence: TGTGCCAGTAGTAACCGGGACAGGGTTCCGATGAACACTGAAGCTTTCTTT.

The V and J genes are TRBV5-4 and TRBJ1-1; D unclear. The CDR3 loop spans 15 amino acids. Germline V gene lookup returns CDR1 SGHNT and CDR2 YYREEE (reference sequence). The germline V and J ends were trimmed by 1 base and 1 base, with 11 bases remaining between them. DNA of the CDR3: TGTGCCAGCAGCTTGATCGGGGTAGGGAACACTGAAGCTTTCTTT. It is translated as CASSLIGVGNTEAFF.

The J gene is TRBJ2-1, the V gene TRBV21-1; TRBD2, the table's D call, was not compared with the DNA. TRBV21-1 is a recognized pseudogene. The CDR3 has 17 residues. Here the CDR3 DNA reads TGTGCCAGCAGCAAAGTAGCTAGCGGGGACTCCTACAATGAGCAGTTCTTC. Translation: CASSKVASGDSYNEQFF.

The V call is TRBV30, the J call TRBJ1-2; possibly TRBD1 for D (6 bases). The CDR3 sequence is 13 residues long. Germline V lookup: CDR1 GTSNPN, CDR2 SVGIG (reference sequence). Trimming took 1 base from V and 7 from J, leaving 13 bases between them. As DNA, the CDR3 is TGTGCCTGGAGTGACAACAGGGCAGGTGGCTACACCTTC. Translation gives CAWSDNRAGGYTF.

In this sample, this clone turned up a few times. The chain uses TRBV7-3 and TRBJ2-1, with 9 nucleotides matching TRBD2. The CDR3 extends over 15 amino acids. Unmatched junction bases numbered 9, after V lost 3 bases and J lost 9 bases. Germline-derived CDR1 and CDR2 are SGHTA and FQGTGA. CDR3 sequence reads: CASSFGLATVSEQFF. The CDR3, as DNA: TGTGCCAGCAGCTTCGGACTAGCGACAGTTAGTGAGCAGTTCTTC.

The gene calls are TRBV30 and TRBJ2-3; 12 bases map to TRBD2. Germline-derived CDR1 and CDR2 are GTSNPN and SVGIG (reference sequence). CDR3 length equals 16 residues. The V segment lost 0 bases and the J segment 10 bases; nucleotides outside the gene matches: 11. CDR3 in amino acids: CAWSVQGLAGPHAQYF. In DNA form, the CDR3 reads TGTGCCTGGAGTGTACAAGGACTAGCGGGGCCCCATGCGCAGTATTTT.

This clone was seen only a few times. The chain links TRBV5-1 to TRBJ2-3; D might be TRBD1 (6 bases). From germline, CDR1 is SGHRS and CDR2 YFSETQ. The V end was cut by 0 bases, the J end by 6 bases, with 11 bases between. This CDR3 region has 14 residues. The DNA for the CDR3 is TGCGCCAGCAGCTTGGGGGGGCAAAGGGATACGCAGTATTTT. Translated, it gives CASSLGGQRDTQYF.

Only a few counts were recorded for this clone. The chain has TRBV10-1 and TRBJ2-1; possibly TRBD2 for D (6 bases). The ends were cut back, 2 bases at V and 9 bases at J, with 11 bases in the middle. The CDR3 runs to 13 residues. Per the germline V gene, CDR1 is WNHNN and CDR2 is SYGVQD (reference sequence). The CDR3 region has the DNA TGCGCCAGCAGTGAGGGAGGGACGATTGAGCAGTTCTTC. Protein sequence: CASSEGGTIEQFF.

The chain employs TRBV29-1 and TRBJ2-5, with TRBD2 matching 10 bases. The trim removed 4 bases at V and 4 bases at J, leaving 9 bases unmatched. This CDR3 spans 15 amino acids. CDR1 SQVTM and CDR2 ANQGSEA come from the germline V gene. CDR3: CSVVDVASGRETQYF. CDR3 DNA: TGCAGCGTTGTGGATGTGGCTAGCGGGAGAGAGACCCAGTACTTC.

This clone showed up just a few times. V is TRBV15 and J is TRBJ2-7; D not resolved. The CDR3 has 15 amino acids. The germline gives CDR1 LNHNV, CDR2 YYDKDF (reference sequence). V lost 0 bases and J 2 bases, leaving 11 bases between the germline ends. The CDR3 region has the DNA TGTGCCACCAGCAGAGAACGGGTACAAACCTACGAGCAGTACTTC. Encoded protein: CATSRERVQTYEQYF.

The rearrangement joins TRBV11-2 to TRBJ1-2; 9 positions match TRBD1. With 0 bases clipped from V and 4 bases from J, the junction kept 6 bases outside the gene matches. The germline V gene has CDR1 SGHAT and CDR2 FQNNGV. This CDR3 spans 16 amino acids. The CDR3 is CASSLDAGTGTYGYTF. The DNA for the CDR3 is TGTGCCAGCAGCTTAGACGCCGGGACAGGGACCTATGGCTACACCTTC.

This chain links TRBV18 with TRBJ2-7; TRBD1 matches at 9 bases. After removal of 5 bases from V and 3 bases from J, the junction contained 5 bases not matched to a gene. Germline CDR1 KGHSH, CDR2 LQKENI. This CDR3 is built from 14 residues. The CDR3 sequence: CASSEDRGNYEQYF. The CDR3 DNA follows: TGTGCCAGCTCAGAGGACAGGGGCAACTACGAGCAGTACTTC. Combining the CDR3 with reference TRBV18 and TRBJ2-7 gives the whole variable domain NAGVMQNPRHLVRRRGQEARLRCSPMKGHSHVYWYRQLPEEGLKFMVYLQKENIIDESGMPKERFSAEFPKEGPSILRIQQVVRGDSAAYFCASSEDRGNYEQYFGPGTRLTVT.

The chain is built from TRBV6-6 and TRBJ1-5; D unclear. The length of the CDR3 is 13 residues. The germline V gene has CDR1 MNHNY and CDR2 SVGAGI (reference sequence). The germline V and J ends were trimmed by 6 bases and 3 bases, with 9 bases remaining between them. DNA for the CDR3: TGTGCCAGCAGACAGCACATCAATCAGCCCCAGCATTTT. Protein: CASRQHINQPQHF.

J is TRBJ1-5 and V is TRBV2; D is unresolved. The CDR3 sequence is 13 residues long. Trimming took off 5 bases at V and 5 bases at J, with 10 bases between the two ends. The germline V gene has CDR1 SNHLY and CDR2 FYNNEI. CDR3 DNA: TGTGCCAGCAGTCAAGGGCTCGATCAGCCCCAGCATTTT. Translation gives CASSQGLDQPQHF.

This clone occurred a few times. The chain combines TRBV5-6 with TRBJ1-2; TRBD1 matches at 7 bases. The CDR3 length is 16 residues. With 0 bases clipped from V and 4 bases from J, the junction kept 9 bases outside the gene matches. Germline-derived CDR1 and CDR2 are SGHDT and YYEEEE. Here the CDR3 DNA reads TGTGCCAGCAGCTTGGCGCAGACAGGGAGTCTCTATGGCTACACCTTC. It codes for CASSLAQTGSLYGYTF.